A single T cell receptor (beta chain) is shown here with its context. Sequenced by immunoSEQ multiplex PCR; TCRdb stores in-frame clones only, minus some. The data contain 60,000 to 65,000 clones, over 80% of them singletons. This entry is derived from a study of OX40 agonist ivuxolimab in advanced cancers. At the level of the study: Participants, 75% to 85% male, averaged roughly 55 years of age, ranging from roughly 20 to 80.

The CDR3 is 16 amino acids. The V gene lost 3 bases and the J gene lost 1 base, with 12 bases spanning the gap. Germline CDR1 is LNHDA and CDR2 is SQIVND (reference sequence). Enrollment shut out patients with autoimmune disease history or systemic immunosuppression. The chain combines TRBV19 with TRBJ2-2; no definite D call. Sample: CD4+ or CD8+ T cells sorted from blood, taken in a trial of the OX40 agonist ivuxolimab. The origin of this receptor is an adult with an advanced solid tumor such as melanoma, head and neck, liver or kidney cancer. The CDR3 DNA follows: TGTGCCAGTAGTATCTTTACGAGAGGGAACACCGGGGAGCTGTTTTTT. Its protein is CASSIFTRGNTGELFF.